This T cell receptor beta chain was sequenced in a study of cytomegalovirus exposure and HLA in healthy donors. Study-level findings and limits: Roughly even sequencing depth across donors was the assumption behind the presence/absence analyses. 150 to 200 TCR beta chains were listed as cytomegalovirus-associated. Earlier analysis looked at TCR beta V segments, and most were productive about 90% or about 30% of the time.

As concerns this clone: Its matching antigen is unknown.

Primers for the PCR totalled 60 Vbeta and 13 Jbeta. This table comes from immunoSEQ multiplex PCR, and its TCRdb copy is limited to in-frame clones, with some not included. The profile covers tens of thousands of clones, with roughly 85% appearing a single time and over 8.5% taken by the ten largest. The CDR3 extends over 15 amino acids. V dropped 3 bases and J dropped 5; count of bases not matched to a gene: 8. Per the germline V gene, CDR1 is SGHNT and CDR2 is YYREEE (reference sequence). The sequenced material came from PBMCs. The TCR sequence derives from a female donor in good health and CMV-seronegative. This chain joins TRBV5-4 and TRBJ1-1; TRBD1 agrees at 9 bases. CDR3 sequence reads: CASSSGTGRVTEAFF. DNA of the CDR3: TGTGCCAGCAGCTCCGGGACAGGGAGGGTAACTGAAGCTTTCTTT.